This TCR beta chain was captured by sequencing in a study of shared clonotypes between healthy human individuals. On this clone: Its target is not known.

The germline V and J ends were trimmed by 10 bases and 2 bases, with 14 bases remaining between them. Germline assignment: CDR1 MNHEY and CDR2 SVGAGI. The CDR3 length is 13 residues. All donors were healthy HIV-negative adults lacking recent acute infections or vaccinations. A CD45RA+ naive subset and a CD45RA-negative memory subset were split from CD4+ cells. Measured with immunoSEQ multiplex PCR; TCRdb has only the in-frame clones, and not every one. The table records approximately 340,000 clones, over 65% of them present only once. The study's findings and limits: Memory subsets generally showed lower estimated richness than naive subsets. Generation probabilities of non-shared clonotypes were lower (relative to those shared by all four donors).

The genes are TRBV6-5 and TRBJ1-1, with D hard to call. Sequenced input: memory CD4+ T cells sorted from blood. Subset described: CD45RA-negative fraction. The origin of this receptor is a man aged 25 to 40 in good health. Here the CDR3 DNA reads TGTGCCATTCAGGACGGGTTCAACACTGAAGCTTTCTTT. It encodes CAIQDGFNTEAFF.